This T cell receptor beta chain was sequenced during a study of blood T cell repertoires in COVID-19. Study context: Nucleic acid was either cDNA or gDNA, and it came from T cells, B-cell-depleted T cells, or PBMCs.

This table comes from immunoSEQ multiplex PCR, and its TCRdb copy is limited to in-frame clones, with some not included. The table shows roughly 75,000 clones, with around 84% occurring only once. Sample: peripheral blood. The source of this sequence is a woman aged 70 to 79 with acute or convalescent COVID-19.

The CDR3 region is CASSYTRGEPQHF. The DNA for the CDR3 is TGTGCCAGCAGTTATACGCGAGGTGAGCCCCAGCATTTT. The chain combines TRBV6-2 or TRBV6-3 with TRBJ1-5; D is undetermined. Germline V gene lookup returns CDR1 MNHEY and CDR2 SVGEGT. This CDR3 spans 13 amino acids. The ends were cut back, 3 bases at V and 8 bases at J, with 11 bases in the middle.